This passage covers 29 T cell receptor beta chains from one sample sequenced in a study of T cell responses to AZD1222 COVID-19 vaccine. Repertoires were generated with immunoSEQ multiplex PCR, while TCRdb's copy carries only in-frame clones and drops some. Among more than 150,000 clones listed, 90% to 95% were seen once. The sequences come from peripheral blood, collected 28 days after the second AZD1222 dose. These receptor sequences come from an adult who received the AZD1222 COVID-19 vaccine.

The genes are TRBV7-9 and TRBJ1-5, with D tentatively TRBD1 (6 bases). The CDR3 totals 12 residues. The germline V gene encodes CDR1 SEHNR and CDR2 FQNEAQ (reference sequence). V lost 11 bases and J lost 7, with 15 bases in between. CDR3: CAGATGNQPQHF. CDR3 nucleotide sequence: TGTGCCGGAGCTACAGGGAACCAGCCCCAGCATTTT.

The chain couples TRBV28 to TRBJ2-2; 14 bases agree with TRBD2. The CDR3 runs to 16 residues. V lost 5 bases and J lost 6; bases outside the gene matches: 5. Germline CDR1 is MDHEN and CDR2 is SYDVKM. CDR3 sequence: CASSPGTSGSPGELFF. Written as DNA, the CDR3 is TGTGCCAGCAGTCCCGGGACTAGCGGGAGTCCCGGGGAGCTGTTTTTT.

The chain couples TRBV3-1 (or the pseudogene TRBV3-2) to TRBJ1-6, with 9 nucleotides matching TRBD1. The CDR3 runs 16 residues. Trimming took 2 bases from V and 6 from J; bases not matched to a gene: 5. Germline lookup yields CDR1 LGHDT and CDR2 YNNKEL (reference sequence). CDR3 in amino acids: CASSQNRGLSNSPLHF. The DNA of the CDR3 is TGTGCCAGCAGCCAAAACAGGGGGCTAAGTAATTCACCCCTCCACTTT.

The chain couples TRBV18 to TRBJ2-3, with 9 bases identical to TRBD1. V was pared by 2 bases and J by 3 bases, with 6 bases of the junction left unmatched. Per the germline V gene, CDR1 is KGHSH and CDR2 is LQKENI. The CDR3 covers 16 residues. CDR3 bases: TGTGCCAGCTCACCAATGGACAGGGGTGGAACAGATACGCAGTATTTT. Amino acid sequence: CASSPMDRGGTDTQYF.

The J gene is TRBJ1-3, the V gene TRBV5-5; no clear D. There are 13 residues in the CDR3. The V end lost 7 bases, the J end lost 3 bases, and 11 bases lay between the germline ends. Germline V CDR1 and CDR2: SGHKS, YYEKEE (reference sequence). The CDR3 sequence: CASGNTVGNTIYF. The CDR3 nucleotides read TGTGCCAGCGGGAACACGGTTGGAAACACCATATATTTT.

V gene TRBV4-3 combines with J gene TRBJ2-7; D unclear. Trimming cost V 0 bases and J 0 bases, with 6 bases left between them. Germline assignment: CDR1 LGHNA and CDR2 YSLEER. The CDR3 runs to 14 residues. CDR3 in DNA: TGCGCCAGCAGCCAAGATCTCCTCTCCTACGAGCAGTACTTC. Translated, it gives CASSQDLLSYEQYF.

The rearrangement joins TRBV9 to TRBJ1-2; maybe TRBD1 (5 bases). Germline V gene data show CDR1 as SGDLS and CDR2 as YYNGEE. V gave up 6 bases and J gave up 0 bases, with 15 bases separating them. CDR3 length: 15 residues. The CDR3 coding sequence is TGTGCCAGCACCGGGGGTGGGACCGCTAACTATGGCTACACCTTC. It encodes CASTGGGTANYGYTF. Based on the CDR3 plus reference TRBV9 and TRBJ1-2, the full variable domain is DSGVTQTPKHLITATGQRVTLRCSPRSGDLSVYWYQQSLDQGLQFLIQYYNGEERAKGNILERFSAQQFPDLHSELNLSSLELGDSALYFCASTGGGTANYGYTFGSGTRLTVV.

The V and J genes are TRBV14 and TRBJ2-7, with 7 bases fitting TRBD2. The CDR3 is 18 amino acids. V dropped 1 base and J dropped 5; count of bases not matched to a gene: 17. Germline assignment: CDR1 SGHDN and CDR2 FVKESK. Here the CDR3 reads CASSQGWHVAVGGDEQYF. Here the CDR3 DNA reads TGTGCCAGCAGCCAAGGTTGGCACGTCGCCGTTGGGGGGGACGAGCAGTACTTC.

The chain uses TRBV6-5 and TRBJ1-2; D not resolved. The CDR3 is made up of 14 amino acids. Germline V gene data show CDR1 as MNHEY and CDR2 as SVGAGI. V was shortened by 6 bases and J by 4 bases, with 15 bases between the two germline ends. The CDR3 here is CASRTTGPSYGYTF. The CDR3 coding sequence is TGTGCCAGCAGAACAACTGGACCGTCCTATGGCTACACCTTC.

V gene TRBV5-1 combines with J gene TRBJ1-2; 9 bases are shared with TRBD1. Germline-derived CDR1 and CDR2 are SGHRS and YFSETQ. J gave up 10 bases and V 4 bases, and 11 bases lay outside the gene matches. CDR3 length equals 14 residues. This CDR3 reads CASSVDLQGAFYTF. CDR3 sequence (DNA): TGCGCCAGCAGCGTTGATCTACAGGGGGCTTTCTACACCTTC.

As concerns this clone: This sample also contains other DNA sequences that code for the same CDR3. The rearrangement links TRBV9 to TRBJ1-6; perhaps TRBD1 as D (5 bases). Germline assignment: CDR1 SGDLS and CDR2 YYNGEE. The CDR3 consists of 13 residues. Deletions cut 0 bases from V and 7 bases from J, with 5 bases between. The CDR3 DNA reads TGTGCCAGCAGCGTAGGGGGGAATTCACCCCTCCACTTT. This translates into CASSVGGNSPLHF.

V and J are TRBV12-5 and TRBJ2-1; D is perhaps TRBD2 (7 bases). This CDR3 spans 13 amino acids. V was pared by 4 bases and J by 10 bases, with 14 bases between. Germline CDR1 reads LGHNT; CDR2 reads FRNRAP. CDR3 residues: CASGWGGLREQFF. CDR3 nucleotides: TGTGCTAGTGGTTGGGGGGGGCTAAGGGAGCAGTTCTTC.

Remarks on this clone: The sample contains more than one DNA sequence encoding this CDR3. The J gene is TRBJ1-5, the V gene TRBV10-3; D call uncertain. The V end lost 3 bases, the J end lost 1 base, and 4 bases lay between the germline ends. This CDR3 contains 13 residues. Germline CDR1 and CDR2: ENHRY and SYGVKD. CDR3 amino acids: CAISEDSNQPQHF. CDR3 bases: TGTGCCATCAGTGAAGACAGCAATCAGCCCCAGCATTTT.

The J gene is TRBJ1-1, the V gene TRBV11-2, with D maybe TRBD1 (6 bases). Trimming removed 4 bases at V and 0 bases at J, with 12 bases between. Looked up from germline, CDR1 is SGHAT and CDR2 is FQNNGV. CDR3 size: 15 residues. The CDR3 nucleotides read TGTGCCAGCAGCTCAACAACAGGGATGAACACTGAAGCTTTCTTT. Protein: CASSSTTGMNTEAFF. The whole variable domain, remainder taken from reference TRBV11-2 and TRBJ1-1, is EAGVAQSPRYKIIEKRQSVAFWCNPISGHATLYWYQQILGQGPKLLIQFQNNGVVDDSQLPKDRFSAERLKGVDSTLKIQPAKLEDSAVYLCASSSTTGMNTEAFFGQGTRLTVV.

This clone was seen a single time. The chain has TRBV27 and TRBJ1-1; 9 bases align to TRBD1. V was clipped by 5 bases and J by 4 bases; unmatched bases: 11. This CDR3 has 16 amino acids. Germline lookup yields CDR1 MNHEY and CDR2 SMNVEV (reference sequence). CDR3 protein: CASSPRDRVSSTEAFF. In DNA, the CDR3 is TGTGCCAGCAGTCCCCGGGACAGGGTTTCTAGCACTGAAGCTTTCTTT.

This chain connects TRBV5-1 to TRBJ1-2; D remains ambiguous. V lost 0 bases and J lost 1, with 13 bases in between. Germline CDR1 is SGHRS and CDR2 is YFSETQ. The CDR3 is made up of 16 amino acids. The CDR3 spells CASSLESGLNNYGYTF. CDR3 sequence (DNA): TGCGCCAGCAGCTTGGAGTCAGGACTAAATAACTATGGCTACACCTTC.

This chain connects TRBV10-3 to TRBJ2-1; D might be TRBD1 or TRBD2, each matching 5 bases. The V gene's germline CDR1 is ENHRY and CDR2 SYGVKD. Trimming removed 3 bases from V and 2 bases from J, with 11 bases in between. This CDR3 is 15 amino acids long. The CDR3 region has the DNA TGTGCCATCAGTGATCGGCTGGGGGCCTACAATGAGCAGTTCTTC. Translation gives CAISDRLGAYNEQFF.

V and J are TRBV27 and TRBJ2-2, with D unclear. Trimming took off 6 bases at V and 3 bases at J, with 8 bases between the two ends. Germline values: CDR1 MNHEY, CDR2 SMNVEV (reference sequence). CDR3 length: 13 amino acids. The CDR3 here is CASRLSYTGELFF. CDR3 sequence (DNA): TGTGCCAGCAGACTTTCCTACACCGGGGAGCTGTTTTTT.

This rearrangement joins TRBV12-5 to TRBJ2-1; 8 bases match TRBD1. The V gene end was trimmed by 6 bases and the J gene end by 0 bases; junction bases not matched to a gene: 7. This CDR3 comprises 16 residues. The germline V gene encodes CDR1 LGHNT and CDR2 FRNRAP. DNA for the CDR3: TGTGCTAGTGGAATCTGGACAGGGCGCTCCTACAATGAGCAGTTCTTC. Amino acids: CASGIWTGRSYNEQFF. Full variable domain (outside the CDR3, taken from reference TRBV12-5 and TRBJ2-1): DARVTQTPRHKVTEMGQEVTMRCQPILGHNTVFWYRQTMMQGLELLAYFRNRAPLDDSGMPKDRFSAEMPDATLATLKIQPSEPRDSAVYFCASGIWTGRSYNEQFFGPGTRLTVL.

The rearrangement joins TRBV18 to TRBJ2-6; unclear D gene. Germline CDR1 and CDR2: KGHSH and LQKENI. The CDR3 consists of 16 residues. V was trimmed by 1 base and J by 2 bases, leaving 9 bases between them. Here the CDR3 DNA reads TGTGCCAGCTCACCACAGACGGCGACTGGGGCCAACGTCCTGACTTTC. Its translation is CASSPQTATGANVLTF. Filled out from reference TRBV18 and TRBJ2-6, the complete variable domain reads NAGVMQNPRHLVRRRGQEARLRCSPMKGHSHVYWYRQLPEEGLKFMVYLQKENIIDESGMPKERFSAEFPKEGPSILRIQQVVRGDSAAYFCASSPQTATGANVLTFGAGSRLTVL.

The chain combines TRBV6-5 with TRBJ1-6, with D hard to call. Germline V gene sequence: CDR1 MNHEY, CDR2 SVGAGI. V gave up 6 bases and J gave up 3 bases, with 6 bases separating them. This CDR3 region has 13 residues. CDR3 sequence reads: CASRQIYNSPLHF. Here the CDR3 DNA reads TGTGCCAGCAGACAGATCTATAATTCACCCCTCCACTTT.

This chain links TRBV11-3 with TRBJ1-3; D not certain. Trimming stripped 0 bases from V and 4 bases from J, with 19 bases between. CDR1 and CDR2 (germline): SGHNT, YENEEA. The CDR3 totals 18 residues. CDR3 loop: CASSLDLTLGNFGNTIYF. As DNA, the CDR3 is TGTGCCAGCAGCTTAGATTTGACGCTAGGGAACTTCGGAAACACCATATATTTT.

This chain links TRBV2 with TRBJ2-1, with 15 bases fitting TRBD2. Looked up from germline, CDR1 is SNHLY and CDR2 is FYNNEI. The J segment lost 5 bases and the V segment lost 9 bases, leaving 2 bases of the junction unmatched. This CDR3 is built from 14 residues. CDR3 region: CASWTSGRDNEQFF. The CDR3 nucleotides are TGTGCCAGTTGGACTAGCGGGAGGGACAATGAGCAGTTCTTC.

The chain links TRBV6-5 to TRBJ2-1, with a weak D call TRBD2 (5 bases). Germline CDR1 is MNHEY and CDR2 is SVGAGI. Trimming left V 6 bases short and J 10 bases short, with 13 bases between. This CDR3 region has 12 residues. CDR3 sequence (DNA): TGTGCCAGCAGCAAGCGGCCACTAGAGCAGTTCTTC. It is translated as CASSKRPLEQFF.

This clone was recorded a few times. The chain couples TRBV18 to TRBJ1-1; 7 positions agree with TRBD1. Germline trimming cut 3 bases from V and 1 base from J; bases unmatched to any gene: 8. This CDR3 is 16 amino acids long. The germline gives CDR1 KGHSH, CDR2 LQKENI. CDR3 coding DNA: TGTGCCAGCTCACCCCTACCCCGACAGGGGAACACTGAAGCTTTCTTT. This translates into CASSPLPRQGNTEAFF.

The rearrangement joins TRBV19 to TRBJ1-1; 8 bases map to TRBD1. The CDR3 consists of 16 residues. Looked up from germline, CDR1 is LNHDA and CDR2 is SQIVND (reference sequence). V was pared by 0 bases and J by 7 bases, with 10 bases of the junction left unmatched. CDR3 protein: CASSIDLPRGLIEAFF. DNA of the CDR3: TGTGCCAGTAGTATAGATCTCCCCAGGGGGCTGATTGAAGCTTTCTTT.

V and J are TRBV11-1 and TRBJ2-7; possibly TRBD1 for D (6 bases). The CDR3 consists of 13 residues. CDR1 and CDR2 (germline): SGHAT, FQDESV (reference sequence). With 4 bases removed from V and 4 bases from J, the gap between germline ends came to 11 bases. CDR3 residues: CASSSDRPYEQYF. DNA for the CDR3: TGTGCCAGCAGCTCGGACAGACCGTACGAGCAGTACTTC.

The chain recombines TRBV18 with TRBJ2-2; no reliable D call. V was shortened by 5 bases and J by 0 bases, with 7 bases between the two germline ends. The germline CDR1 and CDR2 sequences are KGHSH and LQKENI. The CDR3 covers 14 residues. For the CDR3, the DNA is TGTGCCAGCTCAACCTCAACGAACACCGGGGAGCTGTTTTTT. Amino acid sequence: CASSTSTNTGELFF.

The rearrangement joins TRBV30 to TRBJ1-2; maybe TRBD1 (5 bases). CDR3 length: 11 amino acids. Germline values: CDR1 GTSNPN, CDR2 SVGIG (reference sequence). Trimming stripped 4 bases from V and 8 bases from J, with 11 bases between. CDR3 coding DNA: TGTGCCTGGACCCTCCGGGACGGCTACACCTTC. Translating gives CAWTLRDGYTF.